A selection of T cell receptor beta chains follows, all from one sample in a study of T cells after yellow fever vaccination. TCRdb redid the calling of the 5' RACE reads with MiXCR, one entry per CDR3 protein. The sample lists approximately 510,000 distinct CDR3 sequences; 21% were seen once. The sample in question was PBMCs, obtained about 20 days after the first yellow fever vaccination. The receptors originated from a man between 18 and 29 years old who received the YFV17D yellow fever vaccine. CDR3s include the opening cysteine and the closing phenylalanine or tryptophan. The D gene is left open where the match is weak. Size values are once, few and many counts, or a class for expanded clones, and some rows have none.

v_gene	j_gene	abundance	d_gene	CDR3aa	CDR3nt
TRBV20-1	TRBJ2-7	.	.	CSASDRSRYEQYF	TGCAGTGCTAGCGACAGGTCTCGCTACGAGCAGTACTTC
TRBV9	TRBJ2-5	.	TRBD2	CASSALTSGSPEETQYF	TGTGCCAGCAGCGCACTTACTAGCGGGAGCCCCGAAGAGACCCAGTACTTC
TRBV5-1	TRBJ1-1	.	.	CASRVGLTEAFF	TGCGCCAGCAGGGTTGGCCTCACTGAAGCTTTCTTT
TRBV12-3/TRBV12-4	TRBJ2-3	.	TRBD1	CASSDRAPDTQYF	TGTGCCAGCAGTGACAGGGCCCCAGATACGCAGTATTTT
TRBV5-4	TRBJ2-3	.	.	CASSLRAAVDTQYF	TGTGCCAGCAGCTTGAGGGCTGCGGTAGATACGCAGTATTTT
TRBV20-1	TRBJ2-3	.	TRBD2	CSATGLAGGPDTQYF	TGCAGTGCTACGGGACTAGCGGGGGGTCCAGATACGCAGTATTTT
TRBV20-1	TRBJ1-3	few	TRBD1	CSARTAGTGDFWAAGNTIYF	TGCAGTGCTCGAACCGCCGGGACAGGGGATTTTTGGGCGGCTGGAAACACCATATATTTT
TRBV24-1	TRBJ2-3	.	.	CATGTGKTPDTQYF	TGTGCCACCGGGACGGGAAAAACTCCAGATACGCAGTATTTT
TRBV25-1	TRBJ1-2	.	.	CASSEFPGGDYGYTF	TGTGCCAGCAGTGAATTCCCTGGGGGGGACTATGGCTACACCTTC
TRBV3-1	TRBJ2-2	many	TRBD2	CASSQGLAGNTGELFF	TGTGCCAGCAGCCAAGGGTTAGCGGGGAACACCGGGGAGCTGTTTTTT